This is a list of T cell receptor beta chains from one sample in a study of CD8 T cells in Susac syndrome. Each CDR3 protein gets one entry after TCRdb re-called the immunoSEQ multiplex PCR reads with MiXCR. The sample consists of about 120,000 distinct CDR3 sequences, 94% of them appearing once. Sequenced sample: CD4+ T cells from PBMCs. The receptors were sampled from a human donor in good health. CDR3s include the opening cysteine and the closing phenylalanine or tryptophan. D genes are given only for firm matches. Clone size is not always given. Where it is, it says once, few, many or a class for expanded clones.

J	D	V	size	DNA	CDR3
TRBJ2-2	TRBD1	TRBV20-1	.	TGCAGTGCTCCCACGGGACAGGGTTGGGCCGGGGAGCTGTTTTTT	CSAPTGQGWAGELFF
TRBJ2-3	.	TRBV14	once	TGTGCCAGCAGCCCAGATTGGGACTTCACAGATACGCAGTATTTT	CASSPDWDFTDTQYF
TRBJ2-7	TRBD2	TRBV5-1	.	TGCGCCAGCAGCTTGGTACGGGAGGTCTACGAGCAGTACTTC	CASSLVREVYEQYF
TRBJ1-3	.	TRBV30	.	TGTGCCGGCGGGACGTCCGTCTCTGGAAACACCATATATTTT	CAGGTSVSGNTIYF
TRBJ2-7	.	TRBV7-2	.	TGTGCCAGCAGTCCGGCCTACGAGCAGTACTTC	CASSPAYEQYF
TRBJ2-7	.	TRBV29-1	.	TGCAGCGTTTCAGTGTCCTACGAGCAGTACTTC	CSVSVSYEQYF
TRBJ1-4	.	TRBV10-2	.	TGCGCCAGCAGTGTTAACAGTAATGAAAAACTGTTTTTT	CASSVNSNEKLFF
TRBJ2-7	.	TRBV29-1	few	TGCAGCGTTGCCGCTCCAGATCGTGGGAACGAGCAGTACTTC	CSVAAPDRGNEQYF
TRBJ1-1	.	TRBV3-1	.	TGTGCCAGCAGCCAACCCCTCGGCACAACAGAAGCTTTCTTT	CASSQPLGTTEAFF
TRBJ2-2	TRBD2	TRBV23-1	.	TGCGCCAGCAGTCAGGGGGGGAGGGTGTTTTTT	CASSQGGRVFF
TRBJ1-1	.	TRBV12-3/TRBV12-4	few	TGTGCCAGCAGTCCGACGGGGAACACTGAAGCTTTCTTT	CASSPTGNTEAFF
TRBJ2-3	TRBD2	TRBV29-1	once	TGCAGCGTTGACTCGGCGGGAGGGGGCACAGATACGCAGTATTTT	CSVDSAGGGTDTQYF
TRBJ2-3	.	TRBV6-2/TRBV6-3	.	TGTGCCAGCAGTTACAGAGGAGCGGCTAAGGGAGATACGCAGTATTTT	CASSYRGAAKGDTQYF
TRBJ2-3	.	TRBV6-1	.	TGTGCCAGCAGCGAACTCGAGCGGAATACGCAGTATTTT	CASSELERNTQYF
TRBJ2-2	.	TRBV27	.	TGTGCCAGCAGTTTTAGCGGGACAGGGTATGACACCGGGGAGCTGTTTTTT	CASSFSGTGYDTGELFF
TRBJ2-7	.	TRBV6-2/TRBV6-3	.	TGTGCCAGCAGAAGAGACGGGACGCCCATAACCTACGAGCAGTACTTC	CASRRDGTPITYEQYF
TRBJ2-5	TRBD1	TRBV3-1	once	TGTGCCAGCAGCGCGACCGGGACAGGGGAAGAGACCCAGTACTTC	CASSATGTGEETQYF
TRBJ1-2	TRBD1	TRBV28	once	TGTGCCAGCGGCAGGGGGGCTAACTATGGCTACACCTTC	CASGRGANYGYTF
TRBJ2-7	.	TRBV18	.	TGTGCCAGCTCAGTATTGTCGACGGGATCCTACGAGCAGTACTTC	CASSVLSTGSYEQYF
TRBJ2-1	TRBD2	TRBV14	.	TGTGCCAGCAGCCACAGCGGGAGGGCCAGAAATGAGCAGTTCTTC	CASSHSGRARNEQFF
TRBJ2-5	TRBD2	TRBV30	.	TGTGCCTGGACTCTAGCGGGAGTGGAGACCCAGTACTTC	CAWTLAGVETQYF
TRBJ1-1	TRBD1	TRBV5-1	once	TGCGCCAGCACCATTACAGGGGGAGGAACTGAAGCTTTCTTT	CASTITGGGTEAFF
TRBJ2-4	.	TRBV12-3/TRBV12-4	.	TGTGCCAGCAGAACTCCAGCCGCGAACATTCAGTACTTC	CASRTPAANIQYF
TRBJ2-7	.	TRBV5-1	.	TGCGCCAGCAGCTTGAAGCTCCCGGGAATCCAAGGGGAGCAGTACTTC	CASSLKLPGIQGEQYF
TRBJ2-5	.	TRBV20-1	.	TGCAGTGCCCCTGAGGGAGGGGGGGAGACCCAGTACTTC	CSAPEGGGETQYF
TRBJ2-7	TRBD2	TRBV19	.	TGTGCCAGTAGTATTTTAGCGGGACCCTACGAGCAGTACTTC	CASSILAGPYEQYF
TRBJ2-7	.	TRBV5-6	.	TGTGCCAGCAGCCCGGCGGAGGCTTACGAGCAGTACTTC	CASSPAEAYEQYF
TRBJ2-2	.	TRBV20-1	.	TGCAGTGCCCCGACGGACACCGGGGAGCTGTTTTTT	CSAPTDTGELFF
TRBJ2-4	TRBD2	TRBV30	.	TGTGCCTGGCAGACTAGCGGGCGCGGAAACATTCAGTACTTC	CAWQTSGRGNIQYF
TRBJ2-2	TRBD2	TRBV9	once	TGTGCCAGCAGCCCGACTAGCGGGTGGGACACCGGGGAGCTGTTTTTT	CASSPTSGWDTGELFF
TRBJ2-7	.	TRBV7-9	.	TGTGCCAGCAGCCCCCAGGACTACGAGCAGTACTTC	CASSPQDYEQYF
TRBJ2-5	.	TRBV12-3/TRBV12-4	once	TGTGCCAGCAGTTTTCAGGGCGCAGAGACCCAGTACTTC	CASSFQGAETQYF
TRBJ2-7	.	TRBV29-1	few	TGCAGCGTTGAAGAATCGGGGGCTGAGCAGTACTTC	CSVEESGAEQYF
TRBJ1-1	.	TRBV29-1	once	TGCAGCGTTGCCAGACGGATGAACACTGAAGCTTTCTTT	CSVARRMNTEAFF
TRBJ2-7	TRBD1	TRBV29-1	.	TGCAGCGTCGGAAGGGGACAGGGGATAGGGGAGCAGTACTTC	CSVGRGQGIGEQYF
TRBJ1-5	.	TRBV6-2/TRBV6-3	.	TGTGCCAGCAGTTACACGATATATCTAGCCCAGCATTTT	CASSYTIYLAQHF
TRBJ1-2	TRBD1	TRBV3-1	.	TGTGCCAGCAGCCAAGAGGTAAACAGGGGAAGAGGCTATGGCTACACCTTC	CASSQEVNRGRGYGYTF
TRBJ1-4	.	TRBV9	few	TGTGCCAGCAGAGGGGCCAATGAAAAACTGTTTTTT	CASRGANEKLFF
TRBJ2-1	TRBD2	TRBV18	.	TGTGCCAGCTCACCTCCTGGGCTAACTAGCGGGAGTGGGTACAATGAGCAGTTCTTC	CASSPPGLTSGSGYNEQFF
TRBJ2-6	.	TRBV7-8	.	TGTGCCAGCAGCCAAAGTTTTTCTGGGGCCAACGTCCTGACTTTC	CASSQSFSGANVLTF
TRBJ2-3	.	TRBV20-1	.	TGCAGTGCAGGTCGGGACTCCCCTAGCACAGATACGCAGTATTTT	CSAGRDSPSTDTQYF
TRBJ2-3	.	TRBV10-3	.	TGTGCCATCAGTGCCCTAGGGGACACGATACCCACAGATACGCAGTATTTT	CAISALGDTIPTDTQYF
TRBJ2-1	.	TRBV9	.	TGTGCCAGCAGCGTAGTAAGTGGGTTGGTAGGGTTCGATGAGCAGTTCTTC	CASSVVSGLVGFDEQFF
TRBJ2-2	.	TRBV21-1	.	TGTGCCAGCAGCAAAGATAGGAACAGGGGGCGTACCGGGGAGCTGTTTTTT	CASSKDRNRGRTGELFF
TRBJ1-3	.	TRBV2	.	TGTGCCAGCAGGGAGGCTTGGAGAAACACCATATATTTT	CASREAWRNTIYF
TRBJ1-1	.	TRBV28	.	TGTGCCAGCAGACTTCGCCCTCCGACAGTGAACACTGAAGCTTTCTTT	CASRLRPPTVNTEAFF
TRBJ1-2	.	TRBV6-1	.	TGTGCCAGCAGTGCTAGCAGGGGCGCGAGTAACTATGGCTACACCTTC	CASSASRGASNYGYTF
TRBJ1-1	.	TRBV28	.	TGTGCCAGCAGTTGGGCCTTCGACACTGAAGCTTGCTTT	CASSWAFDTEACF
TRBJ1-5	.	TRBV30	.	TGTGCCTGGAGTTATGTAGGGAATCAGCCCCAGCATTTT	CAWSYVGNQPQHF